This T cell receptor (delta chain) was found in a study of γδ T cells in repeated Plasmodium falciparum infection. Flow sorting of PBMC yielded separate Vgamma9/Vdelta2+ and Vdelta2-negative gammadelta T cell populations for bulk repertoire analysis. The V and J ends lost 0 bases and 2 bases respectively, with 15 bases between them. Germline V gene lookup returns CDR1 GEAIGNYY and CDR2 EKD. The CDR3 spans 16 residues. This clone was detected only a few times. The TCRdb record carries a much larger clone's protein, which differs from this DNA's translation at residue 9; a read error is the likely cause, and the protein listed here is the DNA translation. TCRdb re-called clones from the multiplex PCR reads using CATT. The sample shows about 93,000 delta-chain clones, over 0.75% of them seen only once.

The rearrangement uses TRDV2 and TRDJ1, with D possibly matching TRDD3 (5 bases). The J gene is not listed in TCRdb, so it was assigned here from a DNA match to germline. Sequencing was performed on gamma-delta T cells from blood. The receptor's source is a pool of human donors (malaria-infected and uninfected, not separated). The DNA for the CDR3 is TGTGCCTGTGACACCGGACTACTGGAGGATACCGATAAACTCATCTTT. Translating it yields CACDTGLLEDTDKLIF.